Included here is one T cell receptor beta chain sequence, with context. Its antigen is currently unknown. Diagnoses used clinical symptoms, serum thyroxine and TRAb, thyroid ultrasound and orbital computed tomography. Regions amplified from RNA transcripts were the TCR beta CDR3 regions. Using the HTBI primer set, a first-round RT-PCR was run on the TCR CDR3. TCRdb ran MiXCR on the multiplex PCR reads and lists one entry per CDR3 protein. The data show fewer than 650,000 distinct CDR3 sequences, 14% seen once. This entry belongs to a study of T cells in Graves' hyperthyroidism and ophthalmopathy. Study background: Peripheral blood sampling occurred at initial diagnosis, before any treatment.

Germline trimming cut 1 base from V and 15 bases from J; bases unmatched to any gene: 12. CDR1 and CDR2 (germline): SGHTA, FQGTGA. The CDR3 consists of 14 residues. Study-wide results and caveats: Classification by a 13 V-J model distinguished ophthalmopathy from stable hyperthyroidism. Blood also carried most thyroid clonotypes expanded above 0.001.

Sequenced input: blood. The chain employs TRBV7-3 and TRBJ2-1; the match to TRBD1 covers 7 bases. The source is a woman aged 18-29 years with Graves' ophthalmopathy. In DNA form, the CDR3 reads TGTGCCAGCAGCTTAAAATCTCGGGACAGTCGGAGGTTCTTC. Its translation: CASSLKSRDSRRFF.